Listed below are T cell receptor beta chains from one sample, sequenced in a study of beta chain features in type 1 diabetes. Clones were sequenced by immunoSEQ multiplex PCR, and TCRdb holds only the in-frame ones, with some missing. The repertoire holds about 740,000 clones, 13% seen once, with about 0.02% in the top ten. Sequences were obtained from naive CD4+ T cells from blood. The receptors shown here come from a man between 18 and 35 years old with type 1 diabetes. The CDR3 runs from the conserved cysteine through the conserved F or W. A D gene is named only where the DNA matches it firmly. Rows may omit the clone size; those that give it use once, few, many or a size class.

CDR3 protein: CASSLTAGQNYGYTF; clone size: few; J gene: TRBJ1-2; V gene: TRBV7-9; D gene: NA
CDR3 protein: CASSLAPGTAGGTQYF; clone size: few; J gene: TRBJ2-3; V gene: TRBV7-7; D gene: TRBD2
CDR3 protein: CSVEGTIKEQFF; clone size: few; J gene: TRBJ2-1; V gene: TRBV29-1; D gene: TRBD2
CDR3 protein: CASSPPTGGRQETQYF; clone size: NA; J gene: TRBJ2-5; V gene: TRBV18; D gene: TRBD1
CDR3 protein: CASSPGGGQGETQYF; clone size: few; J gene: TRBJ2-5; V gene: TRBV6-1; D gene: TRBD2
CDR3 protein: CASSVGDSPLHF; clone size: NA; J gene: TRBJ1-6; V gene: TRBV9; D gene: NA
CDR3 protein: CASSPGLAGGPDTDTQYF; clone size: NA; J gene: TRBJ2-3; V gene: TRBV5-4; D gene: TRBD2
CDR3 protein: CASSTRTEVNTEAFF; clone size: few; J gene: TRBJ1-1; V gene: TRBV21-1; D gene: NA
CDR3 protein: CAISESTSGVRDTQYF; clone size: few; J gene: TRBJ2-3; V gene: TRBV10-3; D gene: TRBD2
CDR3 protein: CASSYSSGRDYGYTF; clone size: once; J gene: TRBJ1-2; V gene: TRBV6-5; D gene: NA
CDR3 protein: CASSQVQETQYF; clone size: few; J gene: TRBJ2-5; V gene: TRBV14; D gene: NA
CDR3 protein: CASRDRDRVNEKLFF; clone size: few; J gene: TRBJ1-4; V gene: TRBV6-5; D gene: TRBD1
CDR3 protein: CASSETSDSTDTQYF; clone size: few; J gene: TRBJ2-3; V gene: TRBV5-5; D gene: TRBD2
CDR3 protein: CASRLTGIIYEQYF; clone size: few; J gene: TRBJ2-7; V gene: TRBV2; D gene: NA
CDR3 protein: CASSPGEGSYEQYF; clone size: NA; J gene: TRBJ2-7; V gene: TRBV6-5; D gene: NA
CDR3 protein: CASSSLQGPRINYGYTF; clone size: few; J gene: TRBJ1-2; V gene: TRBV5-6; D gene: NA
CDR3 protein: CASSPKHLSETQYF; clone size: few; J gene: TRBJ2-5; V gene: TRBV25-1; D gene: NA
CDR3 protein: CASTGGTGETEAFF; clone size: NA; J gene: TRBJ1-1; V gene: TRBV6-1; D gene: TRBD1
CDR3 protein: CASSLAGQAYNEQFF; clone size: NA; J gene: TRBJ2-1; V gene: TRBV5-1; D gene: TRBD1
CDR3 protein: CASSQGPAPGQGQETQYF; clone size: NA; J gene: TRBJ2-5; V gene: TRBV4-1; D gene: TRBD1
CDR3 protein: CASSPTGITGASAERLFF; clone size: NA; J gene: TRBJ1-4; V gene: TRBV18; D gene: NA
CDR3 protein: CASTRRQGNPGELFF; clone size: few; J gene: TRBJ2-2; V gene: TRBV5-1; D gene: TRBD1
CDR3 protein: CASSEDPAGGSYGYTF; clone size: NA; J gene: TRBJ1-2; V gene: TRBV10-2; D gene: TRBD1
CDR3 protein: CASSPRGKGYTF; clone size: NA; J gene: TRBJ1-2; V gene: TRBV28; D gene: NA
CDR3 protein: CASSNRALDWETQYF; clone size: few; J gene: TRBJ2-5; V gene: TRBV7-2; D gene: NA
CDR3 protein: CASSLKGGTDTQYF; clone size: NA; J gene: TRBJ2-3; V gene: TRBV7-9; D gene: NA